The entry below describes one TCR beta chain. Germline V gives CDR1 SGHTA, CDR2 FQGNSA. Trimming cost V 0 bases and J 0 bases, with 6 bases left between them. The CDR3 runs 14 residues. Over several immunoSEQ plates, each subset's genomic DNA was distributed in even portions. Under the authors' procedure: Filtering of immunoSEQ junctional sequences could not match full-length read filtering. Here immunoSEQ multiplex PCR was the method, and the copy in TCRdb shows in-frame clones only, minus some. V, J and clone size are taken as reported in that table, and D and trimming were inferred from the DNA itself. The profile shows about 490,000 clones, roughly four fifths of them singletons. This sample was included in a study of shared clonotypes between healthy human individuals. Study information: Aged 18 to 49, the donors were a couple of women and a few men.

This sequence originates from a middle-aged woman in good health. Some clones in this sample may be carry-over from other donors' samples. Sequenced: PBMCs. V gene TRBV7-2 combines with J gene TRBJ2-7; D ambiguous. The CDR3 spells CASSLAGPSYEQYF. Here the CDR3 DNA reads TGTGCCAGCAGCTTAGCGGGCCCCTCCTACGAGCAGTACTTC. Filled out from reference TRBV7-2 and TRBJ2-7, the complete variable domain reads GAGVSQSPSNKVTEKGKDVELRCDPISGHTALYWYRQSLGQGLEFLIYFQGNSAPDKSGLPSDRFSAERTGGSVSTLTIQRTQQEDSAVYLCASSLAGPSYEQYFGPGTRLTVT.